This passage covers 30 T cell receptor beta chains from one sample sequenced in a study of radiotherapy plus CTLA-4 blockade in lung cancer. Libraries were prepared by immunoSEQ multiplex PCR; TCRdb keeps only in-frame clonotypes and omits some of them. The data contain about 98,000 clones, approximately 78% of them singletons. The sequenced sample was peripheral blood, obtained from a patient treated with radiotherapy plus ipilimumab. These receptors were taken from a human donor with non-small cell lung cancer who had a partial response to radiotherapy plus ipilimumab.

The chain recombines TRBV9 with TRBJ2-3, with TRBD1 identical over 7 bases. This CDR3 has 15 amino acids. With V trimmed by 4 bases and J by 3 bases, 8 bases remained unmatched. Germline lookup yields CDR1 SGDLS and CDR2 YYNGEE. The CDR3 nucleotides read TGTGCCAGCAGCCCCCACGGCAGGGGGACAGATACGCAGTATTTT. Protein product: CASSPHGRGTDTQYF.

The J gene is TRBJ2-5, the V gene TRBV19; 9 bases fit TRBD1. The DNA end lines up better with TRBJ2-7; the J call may be wrong. This CDR3 spans 16 amino acids. Looked up from germline, CDR1 is LNHDA and CDR2 is SQIVND (reference sequence). The CDR3 here is CASSMGQGTGLGEQYF. The CDR3 DNA reads TGTGCCAGTAGTATGGGACAGGGAACCGGGCTGGGCGAGCAGTACTTC.

The rearrangement joins TRBV18 to TRBJ2-7; TRBD2 aligns across 9 bases. Germline CDR1 reads KGHSH; CDR2 reads LQKENI. CDR3 length equals 17 residues. Trimming at V came to 1 base and at J to 3 bases, leaving 10 bases not matched to a gene. The CDR3 protein is CASSPLPSGIGIYEQYF. CDR3 DNA sequence: TGTGCCAGCTCACCACTTCCTAGCGGGATTGGGATCTACGAGCAGTACTTC.

This chain joins TRBV7-8 and TRBJ1-5; possibly TRBD1 for D (6 bases). This CDR3 spans 13 amino acids. Per the germline V gene, CDR1 is SGHVS and CDR2 is FQNEAQ. Deletions cut 4 bases from V and 7 bases from J, with 11 bases between. This CDR3 is CASSWTVDQPQHF. In DNA, the CDR3 is TGTGCCAGCAGCTGGACAGTAGACCAGCCCCAGCATTTT.

This chain connects TRBV19 to TRBJ2-5; 7 nucleotides align to TRBD1. V dropped 0 bases and J dropped 4; count of bases not matched to a gene: 5. The length of the CDR3 is 15 residues. Germline V CDR1 and CDR2: LNHDA, SQIVND (reference sequence). The CDR3 coding sequence is TGTGCCAGTAGTATAGAAGGGGGCGACGTAGAGACCCAGTACTTC. As protein: CASSIEGGDVETQYF.

This clone was seen a handful of times. The V and J genes are TRBV7-2 and TRBJ2-7, with 11 bases identical to TRBD2. Germline V gene lookup returns CDR1 SGHTA and CDR2 FQGNSA. V dropped 5 bases and J dropped 0; count of bases not matched to a gene: 12. The CDR3 is made up of 18 amino acids. This CDR3 reads CASSKQLRLAGLSYEQYF. The CDR3 bases are TGTGCCAGCAGCAAGCAACTACGACTAGCGGGACTCTCCTACGAGCAGTACTTC.

The rearrangement links TRBV30 to TRBJ2-2; D not certain. The CDR3 is 12 residues long. The germline V gene has CDR1 GTSNPN and CDR2 SVGIG (reference sequence). Trimming left V 8 bases short and J 2 bases short, with 9 bases between. The CDR3 sequence is CARDQNTGELFF. Written as DNA, the CDR3 is TGTGCCCGCGATCAAAACACCGGGGAGCTGTTTTTT. The variable domain in full, with the rest retrieved from reference TRBV30 and TRBJ2-2, is SQTIHQWPATLVQPVGSPLSLECTVEGTSNPNLYWYRQAAGRGLQLLFYSVGIGQISSEVPQNLSASRPQDRQFILSSKKLLLSDSGFYLCARDQNTGELFFGEGSRLTVL.

This clone has a handful of counts. The chain joins TRBV19 to TRBJ2-3; a possible D gene is TRBD2 (5 bases). The CDR3 sequence is 13 residues long. Germline loops: CDR1 LNHDA, CDR2 SQIVND (reference sequence). Trimming took off 6 bases at V and 5 bases at J, with 12 bases between the two ends. The CDR3 coding sequence is TGTGCCAGTAGCCGGGGAACAGAAGATACGCAGTATTTT. Translated, it gives CASSRGTEDTQYF.

This CDR3 reads CASSTFGGYSTDTQYF. In nucleotides, the CDR3 is TGTGCCAGCAGCACATTTGGCGGCTATAGCACAGATACGCAGTATTTT. The genes are TRBV2 and TRBJ2-3, with D unclear. Per germline, CDR1 SNHLY and CDR2 FYNNEI. Deletions cut 6 bases from V and 0 bases from J, with 16 bases between. The CDR3 extends over 16 amino acids.

This chain connects TRBV18 to TRBJ1-5, with D unresolved. Looked up from germline, CDR1 is KGHSH and CDR2 is LQKENI. There are 13 residues in the CDR3. The germline V and J ends were trimmed by 3 bases and 8 bases, with 11 bases remaining between them. CDR3 DNA sequence: TGTGCCAGCTCACCGGGCCCCGAGAAGCCCCAGCATTTT. Protein product: CASSPGPEKPQHF.

The sample holds one count of this clone. V is TRBV7-2 and J is TRBJ2-3; 9 nucleotides agree with TRBD1. Per the germline V gene, CDR1 is SGHTA and CDR2 is FQGNSA. This CDR3 is built from 14 residues. The junction had 6 bases not matched to a gene; V was cut back by 4 bases and J by 7 bases. CDR3 in DNA: TGTGCCAGCAGCTCCGGGACAGGGCTTAATACGCAGTATTTT. Amino acid sequence: CASSSGTGLNTQYF.

In its sample, this clone was seen a few times. The V gene is TRBV18, the J gene TRBJ1-1, with a possible D match to TRBD1 (6 bases). Deletions cut 3 bases from V and 3 bases from J, with 14 bases between. CDR3 length: 15 residues. CDR1 is KGHSH, CDR2 LQKENI, per germline. The CDR3 sequence is CASSPGQLGYTEAFF. For the CDR3, the DNA is TGTGCCAGCTCACCCGGACAGTTAGGCTACACTGAAGCTTTCTTT.

The V and J genes are TRBV9 and TRBJ2-1, with 9 bases identical to TRBD1. The CDR3 extends over 15 amino acids. Germline V gene lookup returns CDR1 SGDLS and CDR2 YYNGEE. V gave up 3 bases and J gave up 1 base; unmatched junction bases: 2. The CDR3 DNA reads as TGTGCCAGCAGCGCACAGGGGGCATCCTACAATGAGCAGTTCTTC. It codes for CASSAQGASYNEQFF.

V gene TRBV27 combines with J gene TRBJ1-1; TRBD1 aligns across 7 bases. This CDR3 has 13 residues. The junction had 4 bases not matched to a gene; V was cut back by 5 bases and J by 4 bases. Looked up from germline, CDR1 is MNHEY and CDR2 is SMNVEV (reference sequence). CDR3 amino acids: CASSHRGGTEAFF. The CDR3 DNA follows: TGTGCCAGCAGTCACAGGGGAGGCACTGAAGCTTTCTTT.

The gene calls are TRBV28 and TRBJ1-2; 8 bases align to TRBD1. The germline CDR1 and CDR2 sequences are MDHEN and SYDVKM. V dropped 5 bases and J dropped 2; count of bases not matched to a gene: 4. The CDR3 is 14 residues long. CDR3 sequence (DNA): TGTGCCAGCAGTCCCCGGACAGGGAACTATGGCTACACCTTC. This encodes CASSPRTGNYGYTF.

J is TRBJ2-4 and V is TRBV18; TRBD2 matches 11 bases. The germline V gene has CDR1 KGHSH and CDR2 LQKENI. This CDR3 has 17 residues. The junction had 5 bases not matched to a gene; V was cut back by 1 base and J by 3 bases. The CDR3 coding sequence is TGTGCCAGCTCACCACTTCCGGGACTAGCGGACAAAAACATTCAGTACTTC. Translation gives CASSPLPGLADKNIQYF.

DNA for the CDR3: TGTGCCAGCAGCCCCGACGGGAGGACGCAGTATTTT. Translating it yields CASSPDGRTQYF. The chain is built from TRBV7-2 and TRBJ2-3; 7 positions match TRBD2. J lost 9 bases, V lost 5 bases, and 5 bases had no gene match. This CDR3 region has 12 residues. The germline V gene encodes CDR1 SGHTA and CDR2 FQGNSA.

The chain combines TRBV5-1 with TRBJ2-5, with TRBD1 matching over 9 bases. The CDR3 runs to 15 residues. V lost 5 bases and J lost 5; bases outside the gene matches: 10. Per the germline V gene, CDR1 is SGHRS and CDR2 is YFSETQ. CDR3 residues: CASRGLGTGIETQYF. For the CDR3, the DNA is TGCGCCAGCAGGGGTTTAGGGACAGGGATTGAGACCCAGTACTTC.

This rearrangement joins TRBV6-1 to TRBJ1-2; D ambiguous. The CDR3 is 14 residues long. V lost 4 bases and J lost 2, with 11 bases in between. In germline, CDR1 is MNHNS, CDR2 SASEGT. CDR3 protein: CASSVRQLNYGYTF. DNA of the CDR3: TGTGCCAGCAGTGTGAGGCAACTAAACTATGGCTACACCTTC.

The V gene is TRBV28, the J gene TRBJ2-5, with TRBD1 matching 8 bases. V lost 6 bases and J lost 4; bases outside the gene matches: 4. CDR1 and CDR2 from the germline V gene are MDHEN and SYDVKM. This CDR3 region has 13 residues. CDR3 amino acids: CASRSQGGETQYF. CDR3 bases: TGTGCCAGCAGGTCACAGGGGGGAGAGACCCAGTACTTC.

The gene calls are TRBV6-5 and TRBJ2-7, with 9 bases identical to TRBD1. The trim removed 4 bases at V and 4 bases at J, leaving 8 bases unmatched. Germline CDR1 reads MNHEY; CDR2 reads SVGAGI. The CDR3 is made up of 15 amino acids. This chain's CDR3 is CASSSQATGGYEQYF. The CDR3 nucleotides read TGTGCCAGCAGTTCCCAAGCGACAGGGGGGTACGAGCAGTACTTC.

This chain joins TRBV2 and TRBJ2-7; the match to TRBD2 covers 9 bases. J gave up 2 bases and V 5 bases, and 4 bases lay outside the gene matches. Germline V gives CDR1 SNHLY, CDR2 FYNNEI. CDR3 length: 14 amino acids. The CDR3 loop is CASSLTSGPYEQYF. The CDR3, as DNA: TGTGCCAGCAGTCTGACTAGCGGCCCCTACGAGCAGTACTTC.

This clone was seen just once. As DNA, the CDR3 is TGTGCCAGCACGCTAGGGGGCATGAACACTGAAGCTTTCTTT. It yields the protein CASTLGGMNTEAFF. The chain links TRBV28 to TRBJ1-1; 7 bases map to TRBD1. This CDR3 contains 14 residues. Germline assignment: CDR1 MDHEN and CDR2 SYDVKM. V trimming: 7 bases; J trimming: 0 bases; junction bases outside the gene matches: 5.

The chain employs TRBV7-2 and TRBJ2-6, with no clear D. This CDR3 contains 15 residues. The V end was cut by 1 base, the J end by 0 bases, with 4 bases between. Germline CDR1 reads SGHTA; CDR2 reads FQGNSA. CDR3 sequence (DNA): TGTGCCAGCAGCTTAGGCGGCTCTGGGGCCAACGTCCTGACTTTC. This sequence encodes CASSLGGSGANVLTF.

The chain employs TRBV28 and TRBJ2-4; D possibly corresponds to TRBD1 (6 bases). This CDR3 region has 15 residues. CDR1 MDHEN and CDR2 SYDVKM come from the germline V gene. The V end was cut by 7 bases, the J end by 8 bases, with 21 bases between. The CDR3 nucleotides read TGTGCCAGCAATAGTCCGGGACACCTACTTGACATTCAGTACTTC. Residues: CASNSPGHLLDIQYF.

This chain connects TRBV6-1 to TRBJ2-5; TRBD1 is a possible D gene (5 bases). Trimming shortened V by 2 bases and J by 5 bases, and 12 bases separated the two germline ends. The CDR3 extends over 14 amino acids. Germline lookup yields CDR1 MNHNS and CDR2 SASEGT. Here the CDR3 reads CASSEMQGGETQYF. Written as DNA, the CDR3 is TGTGCCAGCAGTGAAATGCAGGGTGGGGAGACCCAGTACTTC.

The rearrangement uses TRBV6-1 and TRBJ2-1, with 9 bases fitting TRBD2. V dropped 3 bases and J dropped 2; count of bases not matched to a gene: 5. Germline lookup yields CDR1 MNHNS and CDR2 SASEGT. This CDR3 comprises 16 residues. CDR3 region: CASSEPGGRAYNEQFF. CDR3 nucleotide sequence: TGTGCCAGCAGTGAGCCTGGCGGGAGGGCCTACAATGAGCAGTTCTTC.

In this sample, this clone turned up once. The genes are TRBV2 and TRBJ2-5; 7 bases match TRBD1. The ends lost 6 bases at V and 4 bases at J; junction bases unmatched: 11. The CDR3 consists of 15 residues. The germline CDR1 and CDR2 sequences are SNHLY and FYNNEI. CDR3 sequence: CASRSESSGGETQYF. The CDR3 DNA follows: TGTGCCAGCAGATCAGAAAGTTCAGGGGGAGAGACCCAGTACTTC.

The CDR3 bases are TGTGCCAGCGCCTCTCCAGCCGGGGGGCCAGATACGCAGTATTTT. It yields the protein CASASPAGGPDTQYF. This chain joins TRBV28 and TRBJ2-3, with a weak D call TRBD2 (7 bases). Germline CDR1 MDHEN, CDR2 SYDVKM. The CDR3 runs 15 residues. Trimming shortened V by 8 bases and J by 4 bases, and 19 bases separated the two germline ends.

The rearrangement joins TRBV4-2 to TRBJ2-1; 12 nucleotides agree with TRBD2. CDR3 length equals 17 residues. Germline CDR1 is LGHNA and CDR2 is YNFKEQ. J lost 5 bases, V lost 0 bases, and 5 bases had no gene match. CDR3 DNA: TGTGCCAGCAGCCAAGAAGCTAGCGGGAGGGCCAACAATGAGCAGTTCTTC. It specifies CASSQEASGRANNEQFF.